This T cell receptor (beta chain) originates from a study of cytomegalovirus exposure and HLA in healthy donors (dated by TCRdb to 2017 to 2019). Regarding the complete study: According to an earlier analysis of around 600 of the donors, about 179 million T cells yielded roughly 110 million unique TCR beta sequences and less than 300 Gb of sequence data. The study aimed to test whether signatures of past pathogen exposure could be identified by cataloging public T cell receptors. An earlier analysis of several hundred of the donors applied high-throughput TCR beta sequencing to assess whether each TCR beta V gene segment acted as functional or pseudogenic. To predict cytomegalovirus infection status, the study brought together high-throughput TCR immunosequencing, statistical association of individual TCRs with disease status, and machine learning. The study used immunosequencing to profile the T cell repertoires of several hundred subjects and linked those repertoires to cytomegalovirus serostatus. Among the roughly 410 genotyped donors, around 79% belonged to the genetic ancestry cluster associated with self-reported Caucasian donors. Alongside the repertoire data, information on donor age, sex, ethnicity and CMV serostatus was compiled. Typing coverage differed by locus: A, B, C, DRB1 and DQB1 were typed in about 629-630 donors, DQA1 in 522, DPA1 in some 570, and DPB1 in 450 to 480. All discovery cohort repertoires had been generated on a single sequencing platform. In a later analysis, previously published TCR beta repertoires from 500 to 750 donors were re-analyzed and high-resolution HLA genotyping was added so that TCR occurrence patterns could be studied. Among about 400 genotyped donors of the cohort, an average of approximately 200,000 unique TCR beta nucleotide sequences was sequenced per donor, of which about 18% were non-productive. HLA typing covered class I and class II loci at four-digit resolution. In addition to the first cohort of around 670 subjects, a separate validation cohort of approximately 110 different subjects was used. The later analysis used no new phenotypic data to find candidate immune exposures, relying instead on TCR beta sequences and their occurrence across donors. Approximately 310 gigabases of sequencing data and some 85 million unique TCR sequences were included in an early release covering about 700 HLA-typed donors. Roughly 5 DR-DQ haplotypes were handled as single units for association and clustering because linkage in the cohort was strong. A later genetic analysis took genome-wide SNP genotypes for 398 of the 666 donors and used that subset as a discovery cohort. Beyond this particular receptor, the publication reports: Because HLA typing was missing for some donors at each locus, association tests included only the typed subset. Several of the top co-occurrence clusters appeared to be linked to parvovirus B19, influenza, CMV and Epstein-Barr virus, according to a later analysis. Compared with equally common non-associated chains, HLA-associated TCR beta chains in a later analysis were more clonally expanded and had lower generation probabilities. The authors suggested that the approach could potentially be extended to other disease states and immunological phenotypes. Most TCR sequences were seen in very few donors, while some public TCRs were found in many individuals. The sequencing pipeline was judged likely to have produced a cluster of highly shared sequence variants as a technical artifact. A further reported finding was that TCR beta sequences accurately predicted the HLA-A and HLA-B alleles for most subjects in the first cohort. In an earlier analysis of more than 450 of the donors, most TCR beta V segments were observed in productive rearrangements about 87% or about 30% of the time, broadly matching IMGT annotations. Correlated functional status among segregating V segments might reflect linkage disequilibrium, but an unknown experimental factor could not be ruled out. V-gene and J-gene trimming of TCR beta chains was associated with a missense DCLRE1C variant in a later genetic analysis, and the association was replicated in an independent cohort. A few of the identified cytomegalovirus-associated TCR beta chains were confirmed in vitro to be specific for cytomegalovirus antigens. In a later analysis, most CMV-associated TCR beta chains were found to appear HLA-restricted, with HLA associations seemingly driven largely by CMV exposure. Only TCR beta chains were sequenced in this cohort, and the absence of alpha or paired-chain data limited detectable features. Immune exposure information for the cohort was limited to CMV serostatus. Compared with the approximately 720-donor mean, donors in an Asian-associated ancestry cluster had fewer N-insertions in productive TCRs, according to a later genetic analysis. In a later analysis, the rate of TCR association differed among HLA loci, with DRB1 alleles having the most associated TCRs and HLA-C alleles having the fewest. Strong co-occurrence of HLA alleles, especially DR and DQ, made assigning TCR associations to individual alleles difficult. The study listed 150 to 200 TCR beta chains as associated with cytomegalovirus. Some IMGT-functional V segments, including TRBV6-2 and TRBV6-3, could not be told apart with the 87-base-pair reads, so those segments were excluded. Specific HLA alleles were associated with 18,000 or so TCR beta sequences at a false discovery rate of 0.05 in a later analysis. Presence/absence analyses assumed roughly uniform sequencing depth across donors, an assumption that may not hold. Because counts were too low, more than 15 rarely observed V segments, including chromosome 9 orphons, were left out of the earlier analysis of 587 of the donors. Cytomegalovirus status was reported to be diagnosed by the classifier with high specificity and sensitivity in both the original and validation cohorts.

CDR1 and CDR2 are read off the germline V gene as MNHNS and SASEGT. The CDR3 contains 14 residues, cysteine and phenylalanine counted. The DNA shown is the 42-base CDR3, in frame from base 1. Germline trimming amounts to 7 bases on V and 6 bases on J, with 6 as the count of junction bases outside the gene matches. The cohort comprised 670 or so healthy bone marrow donors. At the time of sampling, all cohort members were nominally healthy, though unrecorded immune exposures were likely present. The donor tested CMV seronegative and was one of the 352 seronegative cohort members. A peripheral blood sample was collected from each donor, and TCR beta sequencing was performed on peripheral blood mononuclear cells. Genomic DNA extraction from the blood cell samples was performed with the Qiagen DNeasy Blood Extraction Kit. The method behind the library was the immunoSEQ multiplex PCR assay. For the multiplex PCR, a mixture combining 60 forward primers for TCR Vbeta segments and 13 reverse primers for TCR Jbeta segments was used. The CDR3 region of rearranged TCR beta genes was amplified from genomic DNA with a multiplex PCR assay. The Illumina HiSeq System was used to sequence the amplified TCR beta libraries as 87-base-pair reads. Regarding the original processing steps: A later analysis tallied 80 million to 95 million unique TCR beta chains across the 640 or so repertoires, and about 10 million of those chains were shared by two or more donors. To remove PCR and sequencing errors, raw reads were error-corrected and collapsed into unique sequences using a nearest-neighbor algorithm that merged closely related sequences. CDR3 sequences were aligned to IMGT reference sequences to assign V, D and J gene segments. For a sequence to be retained, at least a six-nucleotide match to both a V gene segment and a J gene segment was required. Rearrangements were classified as productive when the CDR3 lacked stop codons and remained in frame with V and J, and all other rearrangements were classified as non-productive. CDR3 was defined according to IMGT convention as the region running from the second conserved V-encoded cysteine to the conserved J-encoded phenylalanine. The earlier analysis of roughly 590 of the donors excluded sequences that lacked an unambiguous match to a single V gene segment. In an earlier analysis of several hundred of the donors, a V segment was called functional when productive rearrangements were above 56.7%, and segregating when the standard deviation between donors exceeded 5%. A statistical classification framework was built for diagnosing cytomegalovirus status from the catalog of TCR beta chain sequences. V and J gene assignment, in a later analysis, came from comparing TCR nucleotide sequences with IMGT/GENE-DB human TR gene sequences. A later analysis assigned CDR3 sequences and most-parsimonious VDJ recombination scenarios with the TCRdist pipeline. In a later analysis, each TCR beta chain was defined by its CDR3 amino acid sequence together with its V-gene family, and reads without a unique V-gene family were excluded. As a way to deal with suspected cross-contamination and a sequencing artifact, a later analysis dropped 640 or so nucleotide sequences that were highly shared and had low generation probability. In a later analysis, a clonal expansion index for each public chain was calculated from normalized within-repertoire ranks of inferred template counts. A later analysis computed generation probabilities with a VDJ recombination model fitted to out-of-frame rearrangements, and checked the results against IGoR. A later analysis scored TCR-TCR, TCR-HLA and TCR-CMV co-occurrence with hypergeometric tests, applying a repertoire-size bias correction to TCR pairs. False discovery rates were estimated in a later analysis by permuting HLA or CMV assignments 20 times. In a later analysis, co-occurring TCRs were grouped with DBSCAN, and TCRdist sequence similarity was added when clustering was performed within HLA-allele-positive subsets. Repertoires with fewer than 30,000 or more than 120,000 public chains, plus five repertoires with anomalous nucleotide sharing, were excluded from co-occurrence clustering. TCRdb took this table from immuneACCESS and kept in-frame rearrangements with V and J called. Such tables lack part of the clones; where checked against another copy, unresolved V genes explain under half of the gap, and the rest is unexplained. D and trimming were read from the DNA, whereas the V and J calls and clone size are those reported in that table. The table for this sample lists 30,000 to 40,000 clones; almost 70% of them were counted only once. In total, the top ten clones hold around 3.9% of the sample.

Regarding this clone: Its target antigen remains unknown. One base away there is no much larger clone; base qualities are not given.

This receptor was taken from a man between 35 and 55 years old in good health and CMV-seronegative. Sequenced input: PBMCs. In this chain, TRBV6-1 is recombined with TRBJ1-6, with TRBD1 identical over 7 junction bases. The nucleotides are TGTGCCAGCACCCCGGGACAGCCTAATTCACCCCTCCACTTT. Its translation reads: CASTPGQPNSPLHF.